Each of the 32 T cell receptor beta chains below was sequenced from the same sample in a study of technical replicates of blood from several donors. Clones were sequenced by immunoSEQ multiplex PCR, and TCRdb holds only the in-frame ones, with some missing. Among 70,000 to 95,000 clones listed, more than 85% were seen once. Material: T cells isolated from PBMCs. These receptors all stem from a human donor in good health. Some clones in this sample may be carry-over from other donors' samples.

This chain links TRBV20-1 with TRBJ2-5; D is ambiguous. Germline CDR1 is DFQATT and CDR2 is SNEGSKA (reference sequence). Trimming removed 5 bases from V and 1 base from J, with 5 bases in between. The CDR3 consists of 11 residues. CDR3 loop: CSAQLQETQYF. The CDR3 region has the DNA TGCAGTGCTCAACTCCAAGAGACCCAGTACTTC.

The chain carries TRBV6-5 and TRBJ2-7; possibly TRBD2 for D (6 bases). Trimming shortened V by 0 bases and J by 3 bases, and 15 bases separated the two germline ends. Germline CDR1 is MNHEY and CDR2 is SVGAGI. The CDR3 sequence is 16 residues long. This chain's CDR3 is CASSYSGLRGYYEQYF. As DNA, the CDR3 is TGTGCCAGCAGTTACTCGGGTTTGCGGGGTTACTACGAGCAGTACTTC.

The V call is TRBV5-1, the J call TRBJ1-2; 9 nucleotides line up with TRBD1. This CDR3 region has 14 residues. Per germline, CDR1 SGHRS and CDR2 YFSETQ. Trimming removed 4 bases from V and 4 bases from J; junction bases left unmatched: 5. CDR3 nucleotide sequence: TGCGCCAGCAGCCCCGGACAGGGGCGCTATGGCTACACCTTC. As protein: CASSPGQGRYGYTF.

The CDR3 nucleotides are TGTGCCAGCAGTCCCCTGACTAGCGGGAGGGTCAACGGGGAGCTGTTTTTT. Translating gives CASSPLTSGRVNGELFF. The chain couples TRBV28 to TRBJ2-2; 14 bases line up with TRBD2. The CDR3 runs to 17 residues. The germline CDR1 and CDR2 sequences are MDHEN and SYDVKM. The trim removed 5 bases at V and 7 bases at J, leaving 9 bases unmatched.

In DNA, the CDR3 is TGTGCCAGCAGGTCGAGGCTGGCCGACAATGAGCAGTTCTTC. This encodes CASRSRLADNEQFF. The J gene is TRBJ2-1, the V gene TRBV7-9; no firm D call. The V gene's germline CDR1 is SEHNR and CDR2 FQNEAQ (reference sequence). The CDR3 has 14 amino acids. The germline V and J ends were trimmed by 6 bases and 5 bases, with 14 bases remaining between them. Based on the CDR3 plus reference TRBV7-9 and TRBJ2-1, the full variable domain is DTGVSQNPRHKITKRGQNVTFRCDPISEHNRLYWYRQTLGQGPEFLTYFQNEAQLEKSRLLSDRFSAERPKGSFSTLEIQRTEQGDSAMYLCASRSRLADNEQFFGPGTRLTVL.

CDR3 sequence (DNA): TGTGCCAGCAGTGAAGCCTGGCAGGGCTACGAGCAGTACTTC. Translation: CASSEAWQGYEQYF. This chain uses TRBV6-1 with TRBJ2-7, with D possibly TRBD1 on 5 matching bases. Germline loops: CDR1 MNHNS, CDR2 SASEGT. The CDR3 extends over 14 amino acids. The ends were cut back, 0 bases at V and 3 bases at J, with 9 bases in the middle.

The rearrangement uses TRBV7-8 and TRBJ2-1, with 7 bases matching TRBD2. V was pared by 5 bases and J by 1 base, with 17 bases of the junction left unmatched. There are 19 residues in the CDR3. Per the germline V gene, CDR1 is SGHVS and CDR2 is FQNEAQ. In nucleotides, the CDR3 is TGTGCCAGCAGCCTTTATGAACTGGGAGCGGGGATTTCCTACAATGAGCAGTTCTTC. Translation: CASSLYELGAGISYNEQFF.

This clone was observed a single time. J is TRBJ2-1 and V is TRBV7-9; 8 positions agree with TRBD1. In germline, CDR1 is SEHNR, CDR2 FQNEAQ (reference sequence). The junction had 5 bases not matched to a gene; V was cut back by 3 bases and J by 7 bases. The CDR3 runs to 14 residues. The CDR3 reads CASSFPDRVNEQFF. As DNA, the CDR3 is TGTGCCAGCAGCTTTCCGGACAGGGTGAATGAGCAGTTCTTC.

The chain is built from TRBV27 and TRBJ1-2; TRBD1 agrees at 9 bases. The CDR3 loop spans 14 amino acids. J gave up 4 bases and V 6 bases, and 6 bases lay outside the gene matches. The germline gives CDR1 MNHEY, CDR2 SMNVEV (reference sequence). CDR3 sequence: CASSPGQGLYGYTF. The CDR3 bases are TGTGCCAGCAGCCCGGGACAGGGCCTCTATGGCTACACCTTC.

This chain links TRBV10-3 with TRBJ2-5, with TRBD2 identical over 10 bases. Trimming at V came to 2 bases and at J to 4 bases, leaving 4 bases not matched to a gene. Germline loops: CDR1 ENHRY, CDR2 SYGVKD. The CDR3 totals 15 residues. CDR3 DNA: TGTGCCATCAGTGAGGGGCAGCGGGAGGGAGAGACCCAGTACTTC. Translation: CAISEGQREGETQYF.

The V gene is TRBV7-8, the J gene TRBJ1-5, with D possibly matching TRBD1 (5 bases). From germline, CDR1 is SGHVS and CDR2 FQNEAQ. V lost 1 base to trimming and J lost 7 bases, with 11 bases between them. There are 14 residues in the CDR3. CDR3 in amino acids: CASSLVGGEQPQHF. The CDR3 region has the DNA TGTGCCAGCAGCTTAGTAGGAGGGGAACAGCCCCAGCATTTT.

The chain joins TRBV10-3 to TRBJ2-7, with D possibly TRBD2 on 6 matching bases. V lost 3 bases to trimming and J lost 7 bases, with 10 bases between them. CDR1 and CDR2 (germline): ENHRY, SYGVKD. This CDR3 is 12 amino acids long. CDR3 DNA: TGTGCCATCAGTGACGGGGGAGGAGAGCAGTACTTC. Its protein product is CAISDGGGEQYF.

The chain has TRBV9 and TRBJ1-2, with D tentatively TRBD1 (5 bases). Germline V gives CDR1 SGDLS, CDR2 YYNGEE. Trimming stripped 4 bases from V and 4 bases from J, with 14 bases between. The CDR3 is 14 amino acids. CDR3 loop: CASSLQQGSYGYTF. The CDR3 coding sequence is TGTGCCAGCAGCTTACAGCAGGGCTCCTATGGCTACACCTTC.

The V and J genes are TRBV9 and TRBJ2-7; 8 bases fit TRBD1. Germline CDR1 is SGDLS and CDR2 is YYNGEE. J gave up 4 bases and V 4 bases, and 4 bases lay outside the gene matches. This CDR3 spans 13 amino acids. CDR3 DNA sequence: TGTGCCAGCAGCAACGGACAGGGTTACGAGCAGTACTTC. It is translated as CASSNGQGYEQYF.

The rearrangement joins TRBV28 to TRBJ1-1; tentatively, D is TRBD1 (5 bases). V gave up 4 bases and J gave up 5 bases, with 11 bases separating them. This CDR3 is built from 13 residues. CDR1 is MDHEN, CDR2 SYDVKM, per germline. The CDR3 nucleotides are TGTGCCAGCAGTTGGACAATGGGGACTGAAGCTTTCTTT. Its translation: CASSWTMGTEAFF.

V and J are TRBV19 and TRBJ1-1; 9 nucleotides agree with TRBD1. This CDR3 is built from 14 residues. The V gene end was trimmed by 6 bases and the J gene end by 3 bases; junction bases not matched to a gene: 5. The V gene's germline CDR1 is LNHDA and CDR2 SQIVND (reference sequence). The chain's CDR3 is CASRWGQGDTEAFF. The CDR3 coding sequence is TGTGCCAGTAGGTGGGGACAGGGCGACACTGAAGCTTTCTTT.

The chain has TRBV27 and TRBJ1-5, with D uncertain. Trimming took off 2 bases at V and 2 bases at J, with 7 bases between the two ends. This CDR3 has 14 amino acids. Germline V gene sequence: CDR1 MNHEY, CDR2 SMNVEV (reference sequence). CDR3 DNA sequence: TGTGCCAGCAGTTTAGCGGGTCGCAATCAGCCCCAGCATTTT. It encodes CASSLAGRNQPQHF.

The genes are TRBV9 and TRBJ2-7; 11 bases fit TRBD2. V was pared by 3 bases and J by 3 bases, with 5 bases of the junction left unmatched. Germline assignment: CDR1 SGDLS and CDR2 YYNGEE. This CDR3 region has 15 residues. The CDR3 spells CASSGGLAEGYEQYF. The CDR3 coding sequence is TGTGCCAGCAGCGGGGGACTAGCGGAGGGCTACGAGCAGTACTTC.

V gene TRBV25-1 combines with J gene TRBJ2-1; D unclear. The V gene's germline CDR1 is MGHDK and CDR2 SYGVNS. V was trimmed by 6 bases and J by 7 bases, leaving 4 bases between them. The CDR3 is 10 residues long. As DNA, the CDR3 is TGTGCCAGCAGCCAAAATGAGCAGTTCTTC. It specifies CASSQNEQFF.

This chain links TRBV14 with TRBJ1-2; 7 bases align to TRBD1. This CDR3 region has 16 residues. Trimming took 1 base from V and 3 from J; bases not matched to a gene: 8. The germline gives CDR1 SGHDN, CDR2 FVKESK. The CDR3 coding sequence is TGTGCCAGCAGCCAAGGGACAGGAGCCTACTACTATGGCTACACCTTC. Encoded protein: CASSQGTGAYYYGYTF.

The chain recombines TRBV5-6 with TRBJ1-5; TRBD1 is a possible D gene (5 bases). The CDR3 totals 15 residues. CDR1 SGHDT and CDR2 YYEEEE come from the germline V gene. Trimming left V 1 base short and J 3 bases short, with 11 bases between. Here the CDR3 DNA reads TGTGCCAGCAGCTTGATGGGGGGTGACAATCAGCCCCAGCATTTT. It specifies CASSLMGGDNQPQHF.

This chain connects TRBV28 to TRBJ1-3; D is possibly TRBD1 (5 bases). The CDR3 loop spans 16 amino acids. V was pared by 4 bases and J by 8 bases, with 21 bases between. In germline, CDR1 is MDHEN, CDR2 SYDVKM. CDR3 in DNA: TGTGCCAGCAGTTCGGGGGGTCAGGCGCGTAAGGACACCATATATTTT. This sequence encodes CASSSGGQARKDTIYF.

The chain couples TRBV2 to TRBJ1-2, with a tentative D call TRBD1 (6 bases). Trimming removed 6 bases from V and 8 bases from J, with 19 bases in between. Germline-derived CDR1 and CDR2 are SNHLY and FYNNEI. The CDR3 runs to 14 residues. The CDR3 loop is CASSPSPGQYGYTF. CDR3 coding DNA: TGTGCCAGCAGCCCTAGCCCCGGACAGTACGGCTACACCTTC.

V is TRBV25-1 and J is TRBJ2-4; tentative D call: TRBD2 (6 bases). CDR1 MGHDK and CDR2 SYGVNS come from the germline V gene. This CDR3 spans 15 amino acids. V lost 4 bases, J lost 1 base, and 11 bases lay in between. The CDR3 bases are TGTGCCAGCAGTGGGATGGAGGGGGCCAAAAACATTCAGTACTTC. Its protein product is CASSGMEGAKNIQYF. The complete variable domain, with remaining parts taken from reference TRBV25-1 and TRBJ2-4, reads EADIYQTPRYLVIGTGKKITLECSQTMGHDKMYWYQQDPGMELHLIHYSYGVNSTEKGDLSSESTVSRIRTEHFPLTLESARPSHTSQYLCASSGMEGAKNIQYFGAGTRLSVL.

V and J are TRBV19 and TRBJ1-2, with TRBD1 matching 7 bases. This CDR3 comprises 13 residues. V lost 7 bases, J lost 8 bases, and 10 bases stayed unmatched. Germline loops: CDR1 LNHDA, CDR2 SQIVND (reference sequence). The CDR3 protein is CASKFLGGNGYTF. DNA for the CDR3: TGTGCCAGTAAATTCCTAGGGGGCAACGGCTACACCTTC.

J is TRBJ2-3 and V is TRBV7-9; 8 nucleotides match TRBD1. The length of the CDR3 is 15 residues. Germline CDR1 reads SEHNR; CDR2 reads FQNEAQ (reference sequence). V shed 1 base, J shed 2 bases, and the junction held 2 bases outside the gene matches. DNA of the CDR3: TGTGCCAGCAGCTTAGGGGGACAGGACACAGATACGCAGTATTTT. Its translation: CASSLGGQDTDTQYF. Drawing the rest from reference TRBV7-9 and TRBJ2-3, the complete variable domain is DTGVSQNPRHKITKRGQNVTFRCDPISEHNRLYWYRQTLGQGPEFLTYFQNEAQLEKSRLLSDRFSAERPKGSFSTLEIQRTEQGDSAMYLCASSLGGQDTDTQYFGPGTRLTVL.

The CDR3 reads CASSLGGANTEAFF. DNA for the CDR3: TGTGCCAGCAGTTTGGGGGGTGCGAACACTGAAGCTTTCTTT. This chain connects TRBV28 to TRBJ1-1; maybe TRBD1 (5 bases). The CDR3 is 14 amino acids. Trimming left V 3 bases short and J 1 base short, with 9 bases between. CDR1 MDHEN and CDR2 SYDVKM come from the germline V gene. The entire variable domain, with the rest obtained from reference TRBV28 and TRBJ1-1, is as follows: DVKVTQSSRYLVKRTGEKVFLECVQDMDHENMFWYRQDPGLGLRLIYFSYDVKMKEKGDIPEGYSVSREKKERFSLILESASTNQTSMYLCASSLGGANTEAFFGQGTRLTVV.

CDR3 coding DNA: TGTGCTAGTGGTTTGTCTCACGCAGGGGGATCCTATGGCTACACCTTC. It codes for CASGLSHAGGSYGYTF. V usage is TRBV12-5 and J usage is TRBJ1-2; 7 bases fit TRBD1. The germline gives CDR1 LGHNT, CDR2 FRNRAP. V dropped 2 bases and J dropped 4; count of bases not matched to a gene: 10. The CDR3 loop spans 16 amino acids.

The genes are TRBV2 and TRBJ2-7, with 7 bases fitting TRBD2. The CDR3 covers 14 residues. The trim removed 4 bases at V and 5 bases at J, leaving 8 bases unmatched. Germline V gene sequence: CDR1 SNHLY, CDR2 FYNNEI. Here the CDR3 DNA reads TGTGCCAGCAGTGTGGGAACGGGGGGACACGAGCAGTACTTC. Translated: CASSVGTGGHEQYF.

The gene calls are TRBV5-1 and TRBJ1-4, with 7 bases identical to TRBD1. The V and J ends lost 0 bases and 2 bases, in that order; junction bases with no gene match: 7. Germline CDR1 reads SGHRS; CDR2 reads YFSETQ. CDR3 length: 17 amino acids. The CDR3 bases are TGCGCCAGCAGCTTGGAGGGGGCAAGTTGGACTAATGAAAAACTGTTTTTT. Translation gives CASSLEGASWTNEKLFF.

The chain recombines TRBV10-3 with TRBJ2-5, with 9 bases lining up with TRBD1. Germline V CDR1 and CDR2: ENHRY, SYGVKD. V lost 10 bases, J lost 2 bases, and 5 bases stayed unmatched. The CDR3 runs to 13 residues. The CDR3 sequence: CATGQGKQETQYF. The DNA for the CDR3 is TGTGCCACAGGACAGGGGAAACAAGAGACCCAGTACTTC.

V usage is TRBV2 and J usage is TRBJ2-1, with 12 bases that match TRBD2. CDR1 is SNHLY, CDR2 FYNNEI, per germline. This CDR3 contains 14 residues. V lost 11 bases, J lost 9 bases, and 11 bases stayed unmatched. CDR3 bases: TGTGCCCTCCCAAAAGGACTAGCGGGAAGTGAGCAGTTCTTC. As protein: CALPKGLAGSEQFF.